Following are 26 T cell receptor beta chains from one sample sequenced in a study of T cell repertoires in ileal Crohn's disease. As to time point: proximal margin of the surgical specimen (macroscopically non-inflamed). Profiling relied on immunoSEQ multiplex PCR, and the TCRdb table lists in-frame clones only, not all of them. The table has over 7,000 clones, approximately 75% seen once. Sequenced material: ileal tissue. These receptors were taken from an adult with Crohn's disease.

The chain combines TRBV18 with TRBJ1-3; maybe TRBD1 (5 bases). The V and J ends lost 3 bases and 4 bases respectively, with 13 bases between them. Germline-derived CDR1 and CDR2 are KGHSH and LQKENI. This CDR3 region has 15 residues. The CDR3 is CASSPGTVGGNTIYF. The CDR3 region has the DNA TGTGCCAGCTCACCTGGGACGGTCGGAGGAAACACCATATATTTT.

V usage is TRBV19 and J usage is TRBJ2-5, with 7 bases that match TRBD1. The CDR3 runs to 15 residues. The J segment lost 7 bases and the V segment lost 5 bases, leaving 13 bases of the junction unmatched. Germline lookup yields CDR1 LNHDA and CDR2 SQIVND (reference sequence). The CDR3 here is CASSPRGQNPRTQYF. The CDR3 nucleotides are TGTGCCAGTAGTCCCCGGGGACAGAACCCCCGGACCCAGTACTTC.

The genes are TRBV6-6 and TRBJ2-5; D is possibly TRBD2 (6 bases). CDR3 length: 15 residues. Trimming cost V 2 bases and J 1 base, with 11 bases left between them. The germline V gene has CDR1 MNHNY and CDR2 SVGAGI (reference sequence). The CDR3 here is CASSYPGLGQETQYF. The CDR3 DNA sequence: TGTGCCAGCAGTTACCCGGGACTGGGCCAAGAGACCCAGTACTTC.

This clone was observed a handful of times. The V and J genes are TRBV5-5 and TRBJ2-2, with D perhaps TRBD2 (5 bases). The CDR3 has 13 amino acids. Germline V gene data show CDR1 as SGHKS and CDR2 as YYEKEE (reference sequence). The ends were cut back, 0 bases at V and 6 bases at J, with 6 bases in the middle. CDR3 region: CASSLVRAGELFF. The CDR3 DNA sequence: TGTGCCAGCAGCTTGGTGAGGGCCGGGGAGCTGTTTTTT.

J is TRBJ1-1 and V is TRBV6-6; D not certain. The CDR3 sequence is 12 residues long. V was clipped by 0 bases and J by 10 bases, with 9 bases between them. The germline V gene encodes CDR1 MNHNY and CDR2 SVGAGI (reference sequence). This CDR3 reads CASSYSWQRAFF. The CDR3 DNA reads as TGTGCCAGCAGTTACTCGTGGCAGCGAGCTTTCTTT.

This clone turned up a few times. The chain carries TRBV6-4 and TRBJ2-2; D perhaps matches TRBD2 (5 bases). Trimming took off 0 bases at V and 10 bases at J, with 9 bases between the two ends. The CDR3 extends over 13 amino acids. CDR1 is MRHNA, CDR2 SNTAGT, per germline. The CDR3 DNA follows: TGTGCCAGCAGTGACTCCGAGGGAATGGAGCTGTTTTTT. This sequence encodes CASSDSEGMELFF.

This chain connects TRBV5-1 to TRBJ1-3; 11 bases map to TRBD1. The V segment lost 4 bases and the J segment 3 bases; nucleotides outside the gene matches: 3. Germline CDR1 and CDR2: SGHRS and YFSETQ. The CDR3 is 15 residues long. The CDR3 is CASSQGQGDGNTIYF. CDR3 nucleotide sequence: TGCGCCAGCAGCCAGGGACAGGGGGATGGAAACACCATATATTTT.

The table lists this clone with a count of one. J is TRBJ1-4 and V is TRBV5-4, with unresolved D. The germline V gene has CDR1 SGHNT and CDR2 YYREEE (reference sequence). This CDR3 has 16 amino acids. V was pared by 1 base and J by 7 bases, with 17 bases between. CDR3 nucleotides: TGTGCCAGCAGCTTGTTTATGATCGGGGAAGGTGAAAAACTGTTTTTT. Protein: CASSLFMIGEGEKLFF. Full variable domain (missing parts from reference TRBV5-4 and TRBJ1-4): ETGVTQSPTHLIKTRGQQVTLRCSSQSGHNTVSWYQQALGQGPQFIFQYYREEENGRGNFPPRFSGLQFPNYSSELNVNALELDDSALYLCASSLFMIGEGEKLFFGSGTQLSVL.

The chain employs TRBV18 and TRBJ1-2; D possibly corresponds to TRBD1 (6 bases). Germline V gene sequence: CDR1 KGHSH, CDR2 LQKENI. The CDR3 has 16 amino acids. V dropped 3 bases and J dropped 2 bases, with 16 bases sitting between them. For the CDR3, the DNA is TGTGCCAGCTCACCGGGAGGGACAACTTGGAACTATGGCTACACCTTC. Translation: CASSPGGTTWNYGYTF.

The V call is TRBV30, the J call TRBJ2-7; D is undetermined. Germline-derived CDR1 and CDR2 are GTSNPN and SVGIG (reference sequence). The CDR3 is 12 amino acids. The V end was cut by 1 base, the J end by 4 bases, with 8 bases between. The CDR3: CAWSAARYEQYF. CDR3 nucleotide sequence: TGTGCCTGGAGTGCAGCGCGTTACGAGCAGTACTTC. Full variable domain (outside the CDR3, taken from reference TRBV30 and TRBJ2-7): SQTIHQWPATLVQPVGSPLSLECTVEGTSNPNLYWYRQAAGRGLQLLFYSVGIGQISSEVPQNLSASRPQDRQFILSSKKLLLSDSGFYLCAWSAARYEQYFGPGTRLTVT.

This clone was counted a few times. The chain joins TRBV28 to TRBJ2-7; no clear D. V lost 8 bases and J 4 bases, leaving 15 bases between the germline ends. Germline loops: CDR1 MDHEN, CDR2 SYDVKM. The CDR3 covers 13 residues. The CDR3 is CASRPGSPYEQYF. The CDR3 bases are TGTGCCAGCCGCCCAGGCTCCCCATACGAGCAGTACTTC.

This chain uses TRBV7-2 with TRBJ2-7, with TRBD1 as a possible D gene (6 bases). CDR3 length: 16 residues. V was cut by 1 base and J by 6 bases, with 19 bases left in between. CDR1 and CDR2 from the germline V gene are SGHTA and FQGNSA. The DNA for the CDR3 is TGTGCCAGCAGCTTAGGCCCTAACAGGGTATGGCGCGAGCAGTACTTC. It codes for CASSLGPNRVWREQYF.

This chain connects TRBV11-3 to TRBJ1-1; no reliable D call. This CDR3 is built from 12 residues. Trimming removed 3 bases at V and 1 base at J, with 3 bases between. Per the germline V gene, CDR1 is SGHNT and CDR2 is YENEEA. In nucleotides, the CDR3 is TGTGCCAGCAGCTTTGAGAACACTGAAGCTTTCTTT. This translates into CASSFENTEAFF.

The J gene is TRBJ1-6, the V gene TRBV2; the D gene is possibly TRBD1 (6 bases). The germline gives CDR1 SNHLY, CDR2 FYNNEI. The V end lost 8 bases, the J end lost 7 bases, and 15 bases lay between the germline ends. CDR3 length: 14 amino acids. This chain's CDR3 is CASGTDGQNSPLHF. The CDR3 DNA follows: TGTGCCAGCGGCACTGACGGACAGAATTCACCCCTCCACTTT.

The V and J genes are TRBV12-5 and TRBJ2-3; D possibly corresponds to TRBD1 (6 bases). The CDR3 runs 12 residues. Germline CDR1 is LGHNT and CDR2 is FRNRAP. The V gene lost 5 bases and the J gene lost 6 bases, with 9 bases spanning the gap. CDR3 in DNA: TGTGCTAGTGGTGACCAGGGGGATACGCAGTATTTT. The encoded protein is CASGDQGDTQYF.

The chain recombines TRBV19 with TRBJ1-5, with D tentatively TRBD1 (5 bases). Germline CDR1 reads LNHDA; CDR2 reads SQIVND (reference sequence). This CDR3 comprises 16 residues. V was trimmed by 0 bases and J by 7 bases, leaving 16 bases between them. CDR3 residues: CASSIDHSVGQQPQHF. The DNA for the CDR3 is TGTGCCAGTAGTATAGACCACTCGGTGGGGCAACAGCCCCAGCATTTT.

The chain uses TRBV7-2 and TRBJ1-5, with D hard to call. This CDR3 contains 17 residues. Germline CDR1 and CDR2: SGHTA and FQGNSA. Between the trimmed V and J ends, which lost 3 bases and 5 bases, there was a span of 20 bases. As DNA, the CDR3 is TGTGCCAGCAGCTTGGAGTTTTGGGTGGGGAAGGATCAGCCCCAGCATTTT. It codes for CASSLEFWVGKDQPQHF.

V and J are TRBV6-5 and TRBJ1-1, with D hard to call. Germline CDR1 MNHEY, CDR2 SVGAGI. The CDR3 sequence is 13 residues long. V was shortened by 4 bases and J by 10 bases, with 16 bases between the two germline ends. CDR3 nucleotides: TGTGCCAGCAGTTCCAGCCGTAATGGCGGAGCTTTCTTT. Translated, it gives CASSSSRNGGAFF.

The chain recombines TRBV15 with TRBJ1-1; D ambiguous. V gave up 4 bases and J gave up 5 bases, with 14 bases separating them. Looked up from germline, CDR1 is LNHNV and CDR2 is YYDKDF (reference sequence). CDR3 length equals 14 residues. The DNA for the CDR3 is TGTGCCACCAGCAAGCCTAAGCGGGGAACTGAAGCTTTCTTT. Encoded protein: CATSKPKRGTEAFF.

This clone was counted a few times. The V gene is TRBV28, the J gene TRBJ1-1; maybe TRBD1 (6 bases). The V gene's germline CDR1 is MDHEN and CDR2 SYDVKM. V shed 2 bases and J shed 0 bases, with 10 bases lying between them. The CDR3 runs to 15 residues. This CDR3 is CASSLGGQLNTEAFF. CDR3 DNA sequence: TGTGCCAGCAGTTTAGGCGGACAGCTGAACACTGAAGCTTTCTTT.

The sample holds a few counts of this clone. V gene TRBV5-1 combines with J gene TRBJ2-1; TRBD1 might be the D (5 bases). Germline V gene sequence: CDR1 SGHRS, CDR2 YFSETQ. The V gene lost 0 bases and the J gene lost 6 bases, with 13 bases spanning the gap. CDR3 length equals 15 residues. The CDR3 spells CASSLGRAGINEQFF. The CDR3 bases are TGCGCCAGCAGCTTGGGCAGGGCTGGGATCAATGAGCAGTTCTTC.

V usage is TRBV6-4 and J usage is TRBJ2-1, with a tentative D call TRBD1 (5 bases). There are 15 residues in the CDR3. CDR1 is MRHNA and CDR2 is SNTAGT in the germline V gene. V lost 6 bases, J lost 0 bases, and 12 bases lay in between. Written as DNA, the CDR3 is TGTGCCAGCAGCCTTGACAGCAACTCCTACAATGAGCAGTTCTTC. It translates to CASSLDSNSYNEQFF.

The chain is built from TRBV6-1 and TRBJ1-1; D not certain. From germline, CDR1 is MNHNS and CDR2 SASEGT. The CDR3 runs to 15 residues. Trimming took off 8 bases at V and 4 bases at J, with 20 bases between the two ends. The CDR3 protein is CASGNRRSSGTEAFF. The DNA of the CDR3 is TGTGCCAGCGGTAATCGGAGGTCGTCGGGCACTGAAGCTTTCTTT.

With regard to this clone: Other DNA sequences in this specimen translate into the identical CDR3. The rearrangement uses TRBV7-2 and TRBJ2-7; the match to TRBD2 covers 8 bases. V lost 1 base and J lost 3; bases outside the gene matches: 5. The length of the CDR3 is 15 residues. Germline V gene lookup returns CDR1 SGHTA and CDR2 FQGNSA. CDR3 in amino acids: CASSLDRGGGYEQYF. CDR3 DNA sequence: TGTGCCAGCAGCTTAGACCGGGGGGGTGGCTACGAGCAGTACTTC.

The V call is TRBV5-5, the J call TRBJ2-2; possibly TRBD1 for D (6 bases). V was clipped by 4 bases and J by 2 bases, with 12 bases between them. From germline, CDR1 is SGHKS and CDR2 YYEKEE (reference sequence). This CDR3 region has 15 residues. CDR3 DNA sequence: TGTGCCAGCAGCCTGGGACATTCTAACACCGGGGAGCTGTTTTTT. This encodes CASSLGHSNTGELFF.

In this sample, this clone turned up a few times. V usage is TRBV9 and J usage is TRBJ2-7; D possibly uses TRBD1 or TRBD2 (5 bases each). Trimming removed 4 bases at V and 4 bases at J, with 18 bases between. Germline V lookup: CDR1 SGDLS, CDR2 YYNGEE. The CDR3 contains 15 residues. The CDR3 DNA sequence: TGTGCCAGCAGCCCTTCGGGACCCAACACGTACGAGCAGTACTTC. It encodes CASSPSGPNTYEQYF. The full variable domain, completed using reference TRBV9 and TRBJ2-7, is DSGVTQTPKHLITATGQRVTLRCSPRSGDLSVYWYQQSLDQGLQFLIQYYNGEERAKGNILERFSAQQFPDLHSELNLSSLELGDSALYFCASSPSGPNTYEQYFGPGTRLTVT.